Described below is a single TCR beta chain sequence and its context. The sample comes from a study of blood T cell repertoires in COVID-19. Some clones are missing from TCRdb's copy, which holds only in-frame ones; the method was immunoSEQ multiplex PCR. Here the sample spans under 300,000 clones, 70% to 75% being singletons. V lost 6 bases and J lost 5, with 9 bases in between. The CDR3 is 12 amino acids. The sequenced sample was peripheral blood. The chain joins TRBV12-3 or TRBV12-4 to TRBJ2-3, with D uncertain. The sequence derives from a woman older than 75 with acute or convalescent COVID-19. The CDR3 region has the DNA TGTGCCAGCAGCTTCAACGGAGATACGCAGTATTTT. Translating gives CASSFNGDTQYF.